This T cell receptor beta chain was identified in a study of regulatory dendritic cells for organ transplantation. This clone was observed a single time. Sequencing was performed with immunoSEQ multiplex PCR; in TCRdb, only in-frame clones are kept and a portion is missing. The data show about 10,000 clones, more than 55% seen once. This clonotype originated in a human donor in good health. Sequencing was done on a sample of memory CD8+ T cells from blood. Documented subset: CD45RO+ memory T cells.

DNA for the CDR3: TGCAGCGTTGGAGGGACTAGCCGCACAGATACGCAGTATTTT. Its protein is CSVGGTSRTDTQYF. The chain couples TRBV29-1 to TRBJ2-3, with 9 bases matching TRBD2. The CDR3 spans 14 residues. J lost 1 base, V lost 4 bases, and 3 bases had no gene match. Germline CDR1 and CDR2: SQVTM and ANQGSEA.